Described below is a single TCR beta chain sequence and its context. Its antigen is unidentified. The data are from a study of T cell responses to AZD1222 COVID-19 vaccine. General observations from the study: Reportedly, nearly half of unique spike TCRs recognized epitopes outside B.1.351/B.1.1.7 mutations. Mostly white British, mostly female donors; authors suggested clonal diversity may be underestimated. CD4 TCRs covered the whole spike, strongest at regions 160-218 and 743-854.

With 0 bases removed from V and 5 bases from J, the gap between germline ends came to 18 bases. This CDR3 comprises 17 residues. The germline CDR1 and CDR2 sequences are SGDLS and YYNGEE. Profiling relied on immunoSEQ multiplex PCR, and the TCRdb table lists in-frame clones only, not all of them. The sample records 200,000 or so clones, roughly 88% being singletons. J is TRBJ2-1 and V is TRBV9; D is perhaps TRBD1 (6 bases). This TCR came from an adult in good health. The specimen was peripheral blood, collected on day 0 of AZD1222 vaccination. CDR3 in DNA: TGTGCCAGCAGCGTAGAAGGAGAGGGGGAGCGAGACAATGAGCAGTTCTTC. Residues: CASSVEGEGERDNEQFF.